The 8 T cell receptor beta chains below come from one sample, sequenced in a study of blood T cell repertoires in COVID-19. Here immunoSEQ multiplex PCR was the method, and the copy in TCRdb shows in-frame clones only, minus some. The sample consists of a few hundred thousand clones, about 85% of them appearing once. Input material: peripheral blood. Source of these receptors: a human donor with COVID-19, enrolled during active disease. The donor label of this sample is uncertain.

As DNA, the CDR3 is TGTGCCAGCAGCCTCCCCCGCCGAGAGAGGGCCAAAAACATTCAGTACTTC. This encodes CASSLPRRERAKNIQYF. The chain couples TRBV7-2 to TRBJ2-4; no clear D. Looked up from germline, CDR1 is SGHTA and CDR2 is FQGNSA. This CDR3 is 17 amino acids long. V gave up 5 bases and J gave up 1 base, with 18 bases separating them.

This chain uses TRBV19 with TRBJ2-7; D remains unclear. With 5 bases removed from V and 5 bases from J, the gap between germline ends came to 13 bases. The CDR3 is 13 amino acids. CDR1 and CDR2 from the germline V gene are LNHDA and SQIVND (reference sequence). The CDR3 sequence: CASSSNPLDEQYF. The DNA for the CDR3 is TGTGCCAGTAGTTCCAACCCACTTGACGAGCAGTACTTC.

The table lists this clone with a few counts. J is TRBJ1-1 and V is TRBV9; 9 bases match TRBD1. The CDR3 contains 18 residues. From germline, CDR1 is SGDLS and CDR2 YYNGEE. With 3 bases clipped from V and 0 bases from J, the junction kept 12 bases outside the gene matches. In DNA form, the CDR3 reads TGTGCCAGCAGCGGACAGGGACAGGGTGGAAACTTGAACACTGAAGCTTTCTTT. Its protein product is CASSGQGQGGNLNTEAFF.

About this clone: The sample contains more than one DNA sequence encoding this CDR3. In nucleotides, the CDR3 is TGTGCCAGCAGTTCCCGACAGGGGGCCTACGAGCAGTACTTC. Translating gives CASSSRQGAYEQYF. The V and J genes are TRBV6-5 and TRBJ2-7; TRBD1 matches at 9 bases. Trimming cost V 4 bases and J 2 bases; bases outside gene matches: 3. This CDR3 is 14 amino acids long. CDR1 MNHEY and CDR2 SVGAGI come from the germline V gene.

V and J are TRBV27 and TRBJ1-3; 7 nucleotides line up with TRBD1. Germline CDR1 reads MNHEY; CDR2 reads SMNVEV (reference sequence). The V gene end was trimmed by 2 bases and the J gene end by 0 bases; junction bases not matched to a gene: 4. There are 16 residues in the CDR3. The CDR3, as DNA: TGTGCCAGCAGTTTAACAGGGGACCCCTCTGGAAACACCATATATTTT. Amino acid sequence: CASSLTGDPSGNTIYF.

The chain links TRBV12-2 to TRBJ2-5; whether TRBD1, the table's D call, matches the DNA was not checked. TRBV12-2 is listed as a pseudogene. The CDR3 sequence is 15 residues long. Here the CDR3 reads CASRAPTGDGETQYF. CDR3 DNA: TGTGCAAGTCGCGCCCCGACAGGGGATGGGGAGACCCAGTACTTC.

The chain recombines TRBV7-9 with TRBJ2-2, with unresolved D. The germline V gene has CDR1 SEHNR and CDR2 FQNEAQ (reference sequence). The CDR3 sequence is 14 residues long. V was trimmed by 6 bases and J by 9 bases, leaving 17 bases between them. The CDR3 loop is CASSLPPGVRELFF. The CDR3 region has the DNA TGTGCCAGCAGTCTCCCACCCGGTGTGAGGGAGCTGTTTTTT.

The chain joins TRBV19 to TRBJ1-1; no firm D call. The CDR3 has 16 residues. Trimming removed 3 bases at V and 6 bases at J, with 20 bases between. CDR1 and CDR2 (germline): LNHDA, SQIVND (reference sequence). The CDR3 region has the DNA TGTGCCAGTAGTATCCGGGTCGGGGTCAGGATACCTGAAGCTTTCTTT. Amino acid sequence: CASSIRVGVRIPEAFF.